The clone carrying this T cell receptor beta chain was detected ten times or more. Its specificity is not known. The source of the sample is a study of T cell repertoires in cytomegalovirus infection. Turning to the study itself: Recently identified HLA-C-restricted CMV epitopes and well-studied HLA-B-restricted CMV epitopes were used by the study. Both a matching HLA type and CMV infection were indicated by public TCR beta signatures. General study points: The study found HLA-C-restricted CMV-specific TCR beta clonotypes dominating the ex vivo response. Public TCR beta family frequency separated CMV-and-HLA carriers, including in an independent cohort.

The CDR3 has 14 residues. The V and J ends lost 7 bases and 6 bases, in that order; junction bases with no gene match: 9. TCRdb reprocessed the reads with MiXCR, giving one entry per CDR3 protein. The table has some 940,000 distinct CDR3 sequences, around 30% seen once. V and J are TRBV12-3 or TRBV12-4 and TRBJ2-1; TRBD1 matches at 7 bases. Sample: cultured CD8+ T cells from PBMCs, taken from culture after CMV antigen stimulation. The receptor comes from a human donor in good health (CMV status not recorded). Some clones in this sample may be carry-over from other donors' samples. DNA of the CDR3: TGTGCCAGCAACCATCATACAGGGGCCAATGAGCAGTTCTTC. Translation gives CASNHHTGANEQFF.